This passage covers 17 T cell receptor beta chains from one sample sequenced in a study of cytomegalovirus exposure and HLA in healthy donors. Repertoires were generated with immunoSEQ multiplex PCR, while TCRdb's copy carries only in-frame clones and drops some. The sample has fewer than 250,000 clones, about 83% seen once. The sequenced sample was PBMCs. Every receptor here comes from a woman in her late teens or twenties in good health and CMV-seronegative.

This clone has only a few counts. The J gene is TRBJ2-2, the V gene TRBV2; TRBD1 matches at 11 bases. Germline V lookup: CDR1 SNHLY, CDR2 FYNNEI. CDR3 length equals 15 residues. V lost 3 bases to trimming and J lost 5 bases; unmatched junction nucleotides: 2. The CDR3 sequence: CASSEGTGGTGELFF. The CDR3 DNA reads as TGTGCCAGCAGTGAGGGGACAGGGGGGACCGGGGAGCTGTTTTTT. Variable domain in full (rest from reference TRBV2 and TRBJ2-2): EPEVTQTPSHQVTQMGQEVILRCVPISNHLYFYWYRQILGQKVEFLVSFYNNEISEKSEIFDDQFSVERPDGSNFTLKIRSTKLEDSAMYFCASSEGTGGTGELFFGEGSRLTVL.

The chain links TRBV5-1 to TRBJ1-3; 8 nucleotides agree with TRBD1. The CDR3 runs to 15 residues. V lost 4 bases and J lost 2; bases outside the gene matches: 5. In germline, CDR1 is SGHRS, CDR2 YFSETQ. DNA for the CDR3: TGCGCCAGCAGCCCGGAACAGGGGGCTGGAAACACCATATATTTT. It yields the protein CASSPEQGAGNTIYF.

The chain has TRBV6-1 and TRBJ1-2; 10 nucleotides match TRBD1. The CDR3 is made up of 16 amino acids. Germline lookup yields CDR1 MNHNS and CDR2 SASEGT. V lost 1 base, J lost 4 bases, and 6 bases stayed unmatched. The CDR3 DNA is TGTGCCAGCAGTGAAGGGGACAGGGGAGCGGGCTATGGCTACACCTTC. Translated: CASSEGDRGAGYGYTF.

J is TRBJ2-2 and V is TRBV11-2; no reliable D call. There are 13 residues in the CDR3. Looked up from germline, CDR1 is SGHAT and CDR2 is FQNNGV. Trimming pared 2 bases from V and 7 bases from J, leaving 8 bases between. Here the CDR3 DNA reads TGTGCCAGCAGCTTAATCGTTGTCGGGGAGCTGTTTTTT. It is translated as CASSLIVVGELFF. Using reference TRBV11-2 and TRBJ2-2 for the parts outside the CDR3, the full variable domain is EAGVAQSPRYKIIEKRQSVAFWCNPISGHATLYWYQQILGQGPKLLIQFQNNGVVDDSQLPKDRFSAERLKGVDSTLKIQPAKLEDSAVYLCASSLIVVGELFFGEGSRLTVL.

This chain uses TRBV5-1 with TRBJ1-5; 8 bases match TRBD1. J lost 7 bases, V lost 4 bases, and 7 bases had no gene match. CDR1 and CDR2 (germline): SGHRS, YFSETQ. This CDR3 comprises 14 residues. CDR3 nucleotide sequence: TGCGCCAGCAGCGTCGGACAGGGTCAGCAGCCCCAGCATTTT. Encoded protein: CASSVGQGQQPQHF.

The chain uses TRBV25-1 and TRBJ1-2, with unresolved D. Per the germline V gene, CDR1 is MGHDK and CDR2 is SYGVNS. The CDR3 totals 13 residues. V gave up 2 bases and J gave up 3 bases, with 7 bases separating them. The CDR3 nucleotides read TGTGCCAGCAGTGAAGGGCGCGACTATGGCTACACCTTC. Its protein product is CASSEGRDYGYTF.

The chain recombines TRBV6-6 with TRBJ1-6, with 9 bases that match TRBD1. This CDR3 is 15 amino acids long. The germline V gene encodes CDR1 MNHNY and CDR2 SVGAGI (reference sequence). After removal of 1 base from V and 10 bases from J, the junction contained 5 bases not matched to a gene. Here the CDR3 reads CASSYYDRGESPLHF. DNA for the CDR3: TGTGCCAGCAGTTACTATGACAGGGGGGAATCACCCCTCCACTTT.

This clone is medium-sized in the sample. The chain is built from TRBV25-1 and TRBJ2-6, with 7 nucleotides matching TRBD1. Trimming took 9 bases from V and 0 from J; bases not matched to a gene: 2. Germline CDR1 MGHDK, CDR2 SYGVNS. The CDR3 has 14 amino acids. CDR3 in DNA: TGTGCCAGTACAGGGGACTCTGGGGCCAACGTCCTGACTTTC. Translating gives CASTGDSGANVLTF.

The chain links TRBV11-2 to TRBJ1-5; perhaps TRBD1 as D (5 bases). The V end was cut by 4 bases, the J end by 0 bases, with 10 bases between. Germline V gene data show CDR1 as SGHAT and CDR2 as FQNNGV. CDR3 length: 15 amino acids. The CDR3 loop reads CASSWGENSNQPQHF. The CDR3 DNA follows: TGTGCCAGCAGCTGGGGCGAAAATAGCAATCAGCCCCAGCATTTT.

V and J are TRBV7-7 and TRBJ2-7; TRBD1 aligns across 12 bases. The germline CDR1 and CDR2 sequences are SSHAT and FNYEAQ (reference sequence). This CDR3 region has 18 residues. The J segment lost 2 bases and the V segment lost 5 bases, leaving 13 bases of the junction unmatched. The CDR3 is CASSPTGTGGIKTYEQYF. In nucleotides, the CDR3 is TGTGCCAGCAGCCCTACCGGGACAGGGGGCATTAAGACCTACGAGCAGTACTTC.

The CDR3 here is CASSEAWPAGINNEQFF. For the CDR3, the DNA is TGTGCCAGCAGTGAAGCGTGGCCAGCGGGGATCAACAATGAGCAGTTCTTC. The chain has TRBV2 and TRBJ2-1, with 7 bases lining up with TRBD2. J lost 5 bases, V lost 0 bases, and 10 bases had no gene match. This CDR3 spans 17 amino acids. Germline V gene sequence: CDR1 SNHLY, CDR2 FYNNEI.

V gene TRBV11-1 combines with J gene TRBJ2-5; 8 nucleotides match TRBD1. Germline V gene data show CDR1 as SGHAT and CDR2 as FQDESV (reference sequence). CDR3 length equals 18 residues. Losses at the gene ends were 1 base for V and 5 bases for J; bases not matched to a gene: 15. CDR3 residues: CASSLGASDRGKRETQYF. Here the CDR3 DNA reads TGTGCCAGCAGCTTAGGGGCCTCCGACAGGGGCAAGAGGGAGACCCAGTACTTC.

This clone showed up just a few times. The gene calls are TRBV5-1 and TRBJ2-5; tentatively, D is TRBD1 (6 bases). CDR1 is SGHRS and CDR2 is YFSETQ in the germline V gene. This CDR3 comprises 13 residues. Trimming took 5 bases from V and 5 from J, leaving 13 bases between them. The CDR3 is CASSTGPGETQYF. CDR3 bases: TGCGCCAGCAGTACAGGGCCCGGGGAGACCCAGTACTTC.

This chain uses TRBV6-6 with TRBJ2-1, with TRBD1 matching over 7 bases. Germline loops: CDR1 MNHNY, CDR2 SVGAGI (reference sequence). The CDR3 extends over 15 amino acids. The V segment lost 6 bases and the J segment 0 bases; nucleotides outside the gene matches: 5. CDR3 in DNA: TGTGCCAGCAGCCCACCAGGGGGCTCCTACAATGAGCAGTTCTTC. It translates to CASSPPGGSYNEQFF.

The chain joins TRBV6-1 to TRBJ2-2; weak D call: TRBD1 (6 bases). Germline lookup yields CDR1 MNHNS and CDR2 SASEGT. The ends were cut back, 2 bases at V and 4 bases at J, with 11 bases in the middle. The CDR3 is 15 amino acids. CDR3 sequence reads: CASSELGAGTGELFF. The CDR3 coding sequence is TGTGCCAGCAGTGAATTGGGGGCGGGCACCGGGGAGCTGTTTTTT.

CDR3 sequence reads: CASSQSGTDTQYF. CDR3 coding DNA: TGCGCCAGCAGCCAAAGCGGCACAGATACGCAGTATTTT. The chain recombines TRBV5-1 with TRBJ2-3; D uncertain. The V gene lost 4 bases and the J gene lost 1 base, with 7 bases spanning the gap. CDR1 is SGHRS and CDR2 is YFSETQ in the germline V gene. The CDR3 runs to 13 residues. The full variable domain, rest sourced from reference TRBV5-1 and TRBJ2-3, is KAGVTQTPRYLIKTRGQQVTLSCSPISGHRSVSWYQQTPGQGLQFLFEYFSETQRNKGNFPGRFSGRQFSNSRSEMNVSTLELGDSALYLCASSQSGTDTQYFGPGTRLTVL.

The chain joins TRBV7-3 to TRBJ2-5; TRBD2 matches at 11 bases. The CDR3 loop spans 17 amino acids. J was trimmed by 1 base and V by 5 bases; bases with no gene match: 9. Germline CDR1 reads SGHTA; CDR2 reads FQGTGA. Here the CDR3 reads CASSQVAGGLGQETQYF. In DNA, the CDR3 is TGTGCCAGCAGCCAAGTAGCGGGGGGGCTCGGCCAAGAGACCCAGTACTTC.